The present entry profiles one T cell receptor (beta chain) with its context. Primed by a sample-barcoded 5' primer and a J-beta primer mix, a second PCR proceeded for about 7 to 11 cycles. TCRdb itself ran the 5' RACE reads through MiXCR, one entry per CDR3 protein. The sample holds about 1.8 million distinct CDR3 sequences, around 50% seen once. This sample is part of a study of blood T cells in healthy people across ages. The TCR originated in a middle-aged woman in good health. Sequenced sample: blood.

CDR3 sequence reads: CASSLTYRDEQFF. CDR3 DNA sequence: TGTGCCAGCAGCTTAACTTACAGGGATGAGCAGTTCTTC. The chain links TRBV7-3 to TRBJ2-1; tentatively, D is TRBD1 (6 bases). The CDR3 extends over 13 amino acids. Germline CDR1 reads SGHTA; CDR2 reads FQGTGA. The V gene lost 0 bases and the J gene lost 8 bases, with 8 bases spanning the gap.